Below, 8 T cell receptor beta chains from the same sample are listed, as sequenced in a study of shared clonotypes between healthy human individuals. TCRdb's table, derived via immunoSEQ multiplex PCR, lists solely in-frame clones and lacks some. The data hold about 2 million clones, with roughly 95% observed a single time. Selected positively for CCR7 and CD45RO-negative, naive CD8 cells excluded terminally differentiated effector memory CD45RA+ cells. Sequencing used naive CD8+ T cells sorted from blood. These receptors all come from a man younger than 35 in good health.

This clone occurred once. The chain is built from TRBV11-2 and TRBJ1-5; no clear D gene. The V end lost 0 bases, the J end lost 5 bases, and 11 bases lay between the germline ends. The germline V gene has CDR1 SGHAT and CDR2 FQNNGV. CDR3 size: 15 residues. This chain's CDR3 is CASSLDLSEYQPQHF. The DNA for the CDR3 is TGTGCCAGCAGCTTAGATTTGTCAGAATATCAGCCCCAGCATTTT.

The J gene is TRBJ1-1, the V gene TRBV9; 7 bases agree with TRBD1. With V trimmed by 0 bases and J by 1 base, 6 bases remained unmatched. This CDR3 has 16 amino acids. In germline, CDR1 is SGDLS, CDR2 YYNGEE. In nucleotides, the CDR3 is TGTGCCAGCAGCGTAGAAGATAGGACAGGGAACACTGAAGCTTTCTTT. Its protein is CASSVEDRTGNTEAFF.

The chain employs TRBV5-4 and TRBJ2-6; 9 nucleotides line up with TRBD1. V lost 4 bases, J lost 0 bases, and 8 bases stayed unmatched. In germline, CDR1 is SGHNT, CDR2 YYREEE (reference sequence). The CDR3 consists of 18 residues. CDR3 protein: CASSLDRGWASGANVLTF. The CDR3 bases are TGTGCCAGCAGCCTTGACAGGGGGTGGGCCTCTGGGGCCAACGTCCTGACTTTC.

This sequence joins TRBV5-4 and TRBJ1-1; 7 bases line up with TRBD1. J gave up 2 bases and V 4 bases, and 11 bases lay outside the gene matches. The germline V gene encodes CDR1 SGHNT and CDR2 YYREEE (reference sequence). The CDR3 runs to 16 residues. CDR3 coding DNA: TGTGCCAGCAGCCGTTCCGGACAGGCTAGAAACACTGAAGCTTTCTTT. Translation: CASSRSGQARNTEAFF.

V gene TRBV27 combines with J gene TRBJ2-1, with no clear D. V gave up 2 bases and J gave up 9 bases, with 11 bases separating them. This CDR3 spans 13 amino acids. Germline assignment: CDR1 MNHEY and CDR2 SMNVEV (reference sequence). CDR3 in DNA: TGTGCCAGCAGTTTACCCCTAGACGGTGAGCAGTTCTTC. This encodes CASSLPLDGEQFF.

The sample holds one count of this clone. CDR3 in amino acids: CASTPGQGEGEQFF. DNA for the CDR3: TGCGCCAGCACCCCGGGACAGGGTGAGGGTGAGCAGTTCTTC. The chain is built from TRBV10-2 and TRBJ2-1; 9 bases align to TRBD1. Germline-derived CDR1 and CDR2 are WSHSY and SAAADI. The CDR3 contains 14 residues. Trimming took 7 bases from V and 9 from J; bases not matched to a gene: 10.

The chain is built from TRBV28 and TRBJ2-2; D possibly corresponds to TRBD2 (5 bases). V was shortened by 5 bases and J by 2 bases, with 15 bases between the two germline ends. CDR3 length: 16 amino acids. Looked up from germline, CDR1 is MDHEN and CDR2 is SYDVKM. CDR3: CASSPPRADNTGELFF. The CDR3, as DNA: TGTGCCAGCAGTCCCCCGCGGGCGGATAACACCGGGGAGCTGTTTTTT.

The chain has TRBV29-1 and TRBJ2-7; 7 bases align to TRBD1. CDR1 and CDR2 (germline): SQVTM, ANQGSEA. The CDR3 has 11 residues. With 3 bases clipped from V and 9 bases from J, the junction kept 5 bases outside the gene matches. The CDR3 nucleotides read TGCAGCGTTGAGGACTCAGGGGGGCAGTACTTC. Its translation is CSVEDSGGQYF.